This TCR beta chain was recovered during a study of blood T cells in healthy people across ages. Background on the study: Roughly one uniquely barcoded beta molecule per two T cells was captured.

Study-level points and caveats: Per million T cells, TCR beta diversity dropped about linearly as age rose. Long-lived donors had more naive CD4+ cells and higher diversity than aged donors.

For the second PCR, which ran for about 7 to 12 cycles, a sample-barcoded 5' primer and a J-beta primer mix were used. Each CDR3 protein is one row after TCRdb ran MiXCR on the 5' RACE reads. This sample has around 1.5 million distinct CDR3 sequences; about 32% occur once, and the top ten carry around 10%. This clonotype was seen more than once but under ten times. Its antigen is not identified. Whenever a sample was processed, at least 6.5 million PBMCs were isolated. V lost 3 bases, J lost 3 bases, and 13 bases lay in between. CDR1 SGHTA and CDR2 FQGNSA come from the germline V gene. This CDR3 is 15 amino acids long.

Input material: blood. The sequence was obtained from a woman in her 30s in good health. The chain recombines TRBV7-2 with TRBJ2-3, with D possibly matching TRBD2 (6 bases). This CDR3 is CASSFFGRGTDTQYF. The CDR3 DNA reads as TGTGCCAGCAGCTTTTTCGGGAGAGGTACAGATACGCAGTATTTT.